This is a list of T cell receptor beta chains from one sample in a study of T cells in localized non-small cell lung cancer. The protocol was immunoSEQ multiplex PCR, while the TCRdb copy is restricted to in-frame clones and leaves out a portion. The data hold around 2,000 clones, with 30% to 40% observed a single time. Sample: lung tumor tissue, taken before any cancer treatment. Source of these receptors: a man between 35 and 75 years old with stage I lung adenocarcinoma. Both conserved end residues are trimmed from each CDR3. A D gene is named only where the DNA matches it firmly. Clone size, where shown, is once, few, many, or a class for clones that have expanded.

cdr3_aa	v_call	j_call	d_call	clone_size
ASSQLGQANTEAF	TRBV14	TRBJ1-1	TRBD1	.
ASSPQGISSEQY	TRBV18	TRBJ2-7	.	.
ASSDGLGEQF	TRBV9	TRBJ2-1	.	.
AWSVVGGGHEQF	TRBV30	TRBJ2-1	.	.
AWSAGGFGNTIY	TRBV30	TRBJ1-3	.	large
ASTLSPASVQETQY	TRBV11-3	TRBJ2-5	.	medium-sized
ASSYHKGETGELF	TRBV7-5	TRBJ2-2	.	.
AWSRKQTANIQY	TRBV30	TRBJ2-4	.	few
ASFRDRLTYEQY	TRBV6-8	TRBJ2-7	TRBD1	few
ASSYGVSGELF	TRBV6-8	TRBJ2-2	.	few
ASSGDRYNEQF	TRBV6-8	TRBJ2-1	TRBD1	.
ASSPSSGSGNTIY	TRBV18	TRBJ1-3	.	once
ASSLRGPDTQY	TRBV28	TRBJ2-3	.	.
ASSSGGAATDTQY	TRBV19	TRBJ2-3	TRBD2	.
ASSEYSNGYT	TRBV25-1	TRBJ1-2	.	.
ASSPPGTRVAGELF	TRBV19	TRBJ2-2	TRBD2	few
ASSLLRGWDRPNQPQH	TRBV28	TRBJ1-5	.	.
ASRDGGEVSTGELF	TRBV6-8	TRBJ2-2	.	.
ASSRRGSEAKNIQY	TRBV9	TRBJ2-4	.	.
ASRDSPYEQY	TRBV6-8	TRBJ2-7	.	few
ASIFTRGDYGYT	TRBV2	TRBJ1-2	TRBD1	.
ASSRGNDQPQH	TRBV19	TRBJ1-5	.	once
ASSPFLLAGVSYEQY	TRBV11-3	TRBJ2-7	TRBD2	.
ASSAGGARTSAEAF	TRBV5-1	TRBJ1-1	TRBD1	few
ASSPFSGANVLT	TRBV11-3	TRBJ2-6	.	few
AWTPGGASYT	TRBV30	TRBJ1-2	.	few
ASSLDLAGGTDTQY	TRBV5-1	TRBJ2-3	TRBD2	.
ASSPRSLAGVGNTGELF	TRBV18	TRBJ2-2	TRBD2	.
AWSAGSGYGSY	TRBV30	TRBJ1-3	.	large
ASSYKRGDRHNEQF	TRBV28	TRBJ2-1	TRBD2	.
SVEGGRDNEQF	TRBV29-1	TRBJ2-1	.	.
ASSPPGLAIGTQY	TRBV11-3	TRBJ2-3	TRBD2	few
SVTGQAYEQY	TRBV29-1	TRBJ2-7	.	.
ASTWDGFSNQPQH	TRBV19	TRBJ1-5	.	.
SVESGGGSDTQY	TRBV29-1	TRBJ2-3	TRBD1	.
ASSFKVRGSYNEQF	TRBV11-3	TRBJ2-1	.	few
ASSSGLANTDTQY	TRBV11-3	TRBJ2-3	TRBD2	.
ASSPDSGYTGELF	TRBV18	TRBJ2-2	.	.
ASSDLAGGPDTQY	TRBV6-8	TRBJ2-3	TRBD2	few
ASSIRAEGEKLF	TRBV5-1	TRBJ1-4	.	few
ASSDRMGQSVQY	TRBV6-8	TRBJ2-7	.	.
ASSLGTGRRDTEAF	TRBV7-5	TRBJ1-1	.	few
ASSVTERGGESPQY	TRBV9	TRBJ2-3	TRBD2	.
ASSYFRGRKETQY	TRBV6-8	TRBJ2-5	TRBD1	.
ASSGGEISDTQY	TRBV28	TRBJ2-3	.	.
ATNAGGPYEQY	TRBV28	TRBJ2-7	TRBD2	.
ASSEWGQGAQKLF	TRBV10-2	TRBJ1-4	TRBD1	.
ASGLFPNTGELF	TRBV12-5	TRBJ2-2	.	.
ASGTGEKTQY	TRBV9	TRBJ2-5	TRBD1	.
ASSSVSGTGEKLF	TRBV28	TRBJ1-4	.	.
ASSAASGGYNEQF	TRBV6-8	TRBJ2-1	TRBD2	medium-sized
ASSPDVGGYNEQF	TRBV28	TRBJ2-1	.	.
ASKQDRGYSYEQY	TRBV28	TRBJ2-7	TRBD1	once
ASSLIGSNYGYT	TRBV28	TRBJ1-2	.	few
ASSQDPGGTGANVLT	TRBV23-1	TRBJ2-6	.	.
AWTNGGDETQY	TRBV30	TRBJ2-5	.	.
ASSLDRGLETQY	TRBV11-3	TRBJ2-5	TRBD1	medium-sized
ASSQLGGPGNTIY	TRBV28	TRBJ1-3	.	few
ASSPPGQFYNEQF	TRBV7-7	TRBJ2-1	TRBD1	.
ASSVVPSGSGAETQY	TRBV9	TRBJ2-5	TRBD2	.